Reported below is one T cell receptor (beta chain). Antigen unknown. Both about-4-week and about-12-week second-dose recipients were combined. This record belongs to a study of T cell responses to AZD1222 COVID-19 vaccine. Study-wide points: Close to half of all spike-specific TCRs reportedly target regions of the variants that are unmutated. Donor demographics were predominantly white British with a female majority; clonal diversity may be underestimated. All repertoire sampling was performed exclusively after the peak T cell response.

V was pared by 0 bases and J by 2 bases, with 2 bases between. This CDR3 contains 12 residues. Germline CDR1 and CDR2: KGHSH and LQKENI. TCRdb's copy holds only in-frame clones and misses some; the assay was immunoSEQ multiplex PCR. In the table there are some 86,000 clones, approximately 90% of which are singletons. The chain joins TRBV18 to TRBJ2-7; D unresolved. The source material was peripheral blood, sampled 28 days after the second AZD1222 dose. The TCR comes from an adult who received the AZD1222 COVID-19 vaccine. The chain's CDR3 is CASSPPTYEQYF. The CDR3 DNA sequence: TGTGCCAGCTCACCACCTACCTACGAGCAGTACTTC.